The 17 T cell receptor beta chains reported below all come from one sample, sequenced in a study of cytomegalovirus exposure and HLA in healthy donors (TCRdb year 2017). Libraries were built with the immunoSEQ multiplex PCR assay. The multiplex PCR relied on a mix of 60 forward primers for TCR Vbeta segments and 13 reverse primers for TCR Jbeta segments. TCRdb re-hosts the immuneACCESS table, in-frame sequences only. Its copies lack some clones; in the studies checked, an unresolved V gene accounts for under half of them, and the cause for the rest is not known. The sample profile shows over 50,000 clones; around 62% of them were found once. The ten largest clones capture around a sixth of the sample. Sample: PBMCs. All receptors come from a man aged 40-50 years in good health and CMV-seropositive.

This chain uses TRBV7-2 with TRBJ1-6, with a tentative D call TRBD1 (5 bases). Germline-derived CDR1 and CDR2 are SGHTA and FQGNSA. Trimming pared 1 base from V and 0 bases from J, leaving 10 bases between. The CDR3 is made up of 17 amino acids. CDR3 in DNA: TGTGCCAGCAGCTTAGAAGTTAGGGGCTCCTATAATTCACCCCTCCACTTT. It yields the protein CASSLEVRGSYNSPLHF.

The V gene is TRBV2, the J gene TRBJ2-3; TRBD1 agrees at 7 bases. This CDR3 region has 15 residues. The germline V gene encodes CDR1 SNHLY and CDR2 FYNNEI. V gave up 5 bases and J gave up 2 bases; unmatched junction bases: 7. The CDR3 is CASSMDRSHTDTQYF. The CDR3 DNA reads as TGTGCCAGCAGTATGGACAGGAGCCACACAGATACGCAGTATTTT. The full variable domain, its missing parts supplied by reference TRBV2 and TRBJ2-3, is EPEVTQTPSHQVTQMGQEVILRCVPISNHLYFYWYRQILGQKVEFLVSFYNNEISEKSEIFDDQFSVERPDGSNFTLKIRSTKLEDSAMYFCASSMDRSHTDTQYFGPGTRLTVL.

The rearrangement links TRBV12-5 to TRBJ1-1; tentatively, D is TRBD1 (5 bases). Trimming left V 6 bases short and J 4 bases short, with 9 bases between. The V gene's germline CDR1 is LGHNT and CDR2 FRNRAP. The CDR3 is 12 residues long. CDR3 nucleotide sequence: TGTGCTAGTGGGCAGGGTAGCACTGAAGCTTTCTTT. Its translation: CASGQGSTEAFF. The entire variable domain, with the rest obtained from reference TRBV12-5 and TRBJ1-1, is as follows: DARVTQTPRHKVTEMGQEVTMRCQPILGHNTVFWYRQTMMQGLELLAYFRNRAPLDDSGMPKDRFSAEMPDATLATLKIQPSEPRDSAVYFCASGQGSTEAFFGQGTRLTVV.

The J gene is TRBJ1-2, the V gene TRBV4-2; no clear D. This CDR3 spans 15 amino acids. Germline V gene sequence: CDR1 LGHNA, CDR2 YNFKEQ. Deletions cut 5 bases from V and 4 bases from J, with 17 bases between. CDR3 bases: TGTGCCAGCAGCTTATTGGAGGGCGCGGGCTATGGCTACACCTTC. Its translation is CASSLLEGAGYGYTF.

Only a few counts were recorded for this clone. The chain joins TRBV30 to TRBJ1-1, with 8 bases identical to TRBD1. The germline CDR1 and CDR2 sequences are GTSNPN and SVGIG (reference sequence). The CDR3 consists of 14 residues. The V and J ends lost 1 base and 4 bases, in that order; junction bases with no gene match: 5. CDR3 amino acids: CAWSDPQGATEAFF. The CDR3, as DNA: TGTGCCTGGAGTGACCCTCAGGGGGCCACTGAAGCTTTCTTT.

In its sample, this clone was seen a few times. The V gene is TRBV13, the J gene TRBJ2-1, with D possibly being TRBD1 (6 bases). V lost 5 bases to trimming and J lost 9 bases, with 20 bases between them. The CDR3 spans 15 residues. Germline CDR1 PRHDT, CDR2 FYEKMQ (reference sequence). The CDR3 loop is CASSQRQVLWGEQFF. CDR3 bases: TGTGCCAGCAGCCAGCGACAGGTTTTGTGGGGTGAGCAGTTCTTC. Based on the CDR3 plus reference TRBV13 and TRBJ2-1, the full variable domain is AAGVIQSPRHLIKEKRETATLKCYPIPRHDTVYWYQQGPGQDPQFLISFYEKMQSDKGSIPDRFSAQQFSDYHSELNMSSLELGDSALYFCASSQRQVLWGEQFFGPGTRLTVL.

CDR3 loop: CASRRRLKVTDTQYF. CDR3 DNA sequence: TGTGCCAGCAGAAGACGACTGAAAGTCACAGATACGCAGTATTTT. V usage is TRBV6-5 and J usage is TRBJ2-3; D gene uncertain. The length of the CDR3 is 15 residues. Germline lookup yields CDR1 MNHEY and CDR2 SVGAGI. V gave up 6 bases and J gave up 2 bases, with 15 bases separating them.

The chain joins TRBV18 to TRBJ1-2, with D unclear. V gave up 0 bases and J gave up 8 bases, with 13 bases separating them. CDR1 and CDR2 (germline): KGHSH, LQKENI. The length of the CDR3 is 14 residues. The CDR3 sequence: CASSPPLDPGGYTF. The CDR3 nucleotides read TGTGCCAGCTCACCACCATTAGACCCCGGGGGCTACACCTTC. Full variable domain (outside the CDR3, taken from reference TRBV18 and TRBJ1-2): NAGVMQNPRHLVRRRGQEARLRCSPMKGHSHVYWYRQLPEEGLKFMVYLQKENIIDESGMPKERFSAEFPKEGPSILRIQQVVRGDSAAYFCASSPPLDPGGYTFGSGTRLTVV.

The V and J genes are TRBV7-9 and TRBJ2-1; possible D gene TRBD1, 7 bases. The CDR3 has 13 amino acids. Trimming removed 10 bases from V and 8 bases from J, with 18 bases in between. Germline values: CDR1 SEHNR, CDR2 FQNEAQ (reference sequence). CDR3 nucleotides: TGTGCCACAAAACAGGGGCCGGGGGATGAGCAGTTCTTC. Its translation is CATKQGPGDEQFF.

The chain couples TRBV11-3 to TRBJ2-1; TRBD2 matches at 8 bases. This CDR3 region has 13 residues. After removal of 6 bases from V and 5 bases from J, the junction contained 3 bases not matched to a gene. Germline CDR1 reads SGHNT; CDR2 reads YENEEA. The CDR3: CASRSSGNNEQFF. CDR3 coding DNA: TGTGCCAGCAGGAGTAGCGGGAACAATGAGCAGTTCTTC.

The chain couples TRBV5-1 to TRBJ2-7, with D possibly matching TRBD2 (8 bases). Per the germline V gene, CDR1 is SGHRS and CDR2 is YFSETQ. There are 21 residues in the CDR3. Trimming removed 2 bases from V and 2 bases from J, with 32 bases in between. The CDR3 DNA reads TGCGCCAGCAGCTTTTCAGATTACAGGGGCCTCGGGAGGGAGGGAACCTACGAGCAGTACTTC. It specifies CASSFSDYRGLGREGTYEQYF.

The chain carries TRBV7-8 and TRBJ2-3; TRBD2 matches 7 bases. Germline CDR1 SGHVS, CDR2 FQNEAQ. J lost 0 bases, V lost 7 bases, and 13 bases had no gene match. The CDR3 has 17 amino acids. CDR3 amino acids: CASISPRLADSTDTQYF. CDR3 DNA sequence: TGTGCCAGCATCTCACCCCGGCTAGCGGATAGCACAGATACGCAGTATTTT. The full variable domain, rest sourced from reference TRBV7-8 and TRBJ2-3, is GAGVSQSPRYKVAKRGQDVALRCDPISGHVSLFWYQQALGQGPEFLTYFQNEAQLDKSGLPSDRFFAERPEGSVSTLKIQRTQQEDSAVYLCASISPRLADSTDTQYFGPGTRLTVL.

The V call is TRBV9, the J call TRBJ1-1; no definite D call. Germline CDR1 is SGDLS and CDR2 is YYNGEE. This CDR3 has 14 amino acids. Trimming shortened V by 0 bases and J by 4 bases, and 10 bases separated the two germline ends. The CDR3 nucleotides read TGTGCCAGCAGCGTAGGGAGGGTTCCCACTGAAGCTTTCTTT. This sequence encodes CASSVGRVPTEAFF.

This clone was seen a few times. CDR3 loop: CASSYTGGYGYTF. The CDR3 DNA reads TGTGCCAGCAGTTACACAGGGGGCTATGGCTACACCTTC. This chain connects TRBV6-5 to TRBJ1-2; 8 bases align to TRBD1. Trimming cost V 2 bases and J 4 bases; bases outside gene matches: 0. The length of the CDR3 is 13 residues. The germline V gene encodes CDR1 MNHEY and CDR2 SVGAGI.

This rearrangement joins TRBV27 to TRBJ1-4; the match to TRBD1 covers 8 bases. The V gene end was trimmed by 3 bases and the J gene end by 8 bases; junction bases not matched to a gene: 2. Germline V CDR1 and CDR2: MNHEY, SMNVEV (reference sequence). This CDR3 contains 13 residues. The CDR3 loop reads CASSFWTGEKLFF. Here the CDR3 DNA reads TGTGCCAGCAGTTTCTGGACAGGGGAAAAACTGTTTTTT. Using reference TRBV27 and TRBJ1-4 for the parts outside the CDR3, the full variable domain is EAQVTQNPRYLITVTGKKLTVTCSQNMNHEYMSWYRQDPGLGLRQIYYSMNVEVTDKGDVPEGYKVSRKEKRNFPLILESPSPNQTSLYFCASSFWTGEKLFFGSGTQLSVL.

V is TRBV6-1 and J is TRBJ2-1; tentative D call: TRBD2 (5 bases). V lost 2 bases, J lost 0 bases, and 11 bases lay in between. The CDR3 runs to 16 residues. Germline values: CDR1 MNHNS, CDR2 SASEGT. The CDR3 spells CASSEFDYSSYNEQFF. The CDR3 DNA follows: TGTGCCAGCAGTGAATTCGACTACAGCTCCTACAATGAGCAGTTCTTC.

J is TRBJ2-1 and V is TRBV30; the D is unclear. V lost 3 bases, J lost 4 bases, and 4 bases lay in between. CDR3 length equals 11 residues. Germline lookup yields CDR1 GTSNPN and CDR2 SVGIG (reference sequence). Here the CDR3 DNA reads TGTGCCTGGAGGAGATACAATGAGCAGTTCTTC. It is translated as CAWRRYNEQFF.